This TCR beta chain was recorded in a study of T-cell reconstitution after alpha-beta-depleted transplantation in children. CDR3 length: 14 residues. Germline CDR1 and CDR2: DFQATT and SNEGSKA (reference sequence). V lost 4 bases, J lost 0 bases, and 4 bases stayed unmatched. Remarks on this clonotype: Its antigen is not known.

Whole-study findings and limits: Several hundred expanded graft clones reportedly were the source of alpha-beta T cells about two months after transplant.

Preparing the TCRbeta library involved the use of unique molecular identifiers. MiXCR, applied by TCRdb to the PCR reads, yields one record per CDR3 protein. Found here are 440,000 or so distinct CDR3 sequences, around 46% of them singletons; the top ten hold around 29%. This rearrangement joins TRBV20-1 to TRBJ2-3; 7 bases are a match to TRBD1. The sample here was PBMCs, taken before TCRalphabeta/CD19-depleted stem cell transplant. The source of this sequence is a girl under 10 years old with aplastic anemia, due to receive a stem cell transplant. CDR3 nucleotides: TGCAGTGCTACCGGACAGGAAAGCACAGATACGCAGTATTTT. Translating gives CSATGQESTDTQYF.